This T cell receptor (beta chain) was obtained from a study of blood T cell repertoires in COVID-19. Turning to the study itself: PBMCs, B-cell-depleted T cells, or T cells provided the cDNA or gDNA that made up the material.

The data were produced by immunoSEQ multiplex PCR, yet TCRdb's version contains in-frame clones alone and is incomplete. Of about 200,000 clones detected, 80% to 90% appear once; the ten largest clones hold 4.4%. This clone appeared a few times. In germline, CDR1 is SGHVS, CDR2 FQNEAQ. The V gene lost 5 bases and the J gene lost 9 bases, with 20 bases spanning the gap. The CDR3 consists of 15 residues. The V gene is TRBV7-8, the J gene TRBJ1-5; a weak D match, TRBD1 (5 bases). Input material: peripheral blood. The receptor was isolated from a man between 45 and 60 years old with acute or convalescent COVID-19. CDR3 bases: TGTGCCAGCAGCCTACAGACAGCCTCCGTTGGGCCCCAGCATTTT. Its translation is CASSLQTASVGPQHF.